One sample yielded the 28 T cell receptor beta chains listed below, sequenced in a study of PD-1 blockade in classical Hodgkin lymphoma. Data came from immunoSEQ multiplex PCR; TCRdb stores just in-frame clones and leaves some out. Of 90,000 to 110,000 clones in the sample, around 90% were seen once. Time point reported: cycle 4 day 1 (C4D1), after less than 7 weeks of nivolumab. No patient escaped relapse after autologous stem cell transplantation, and brentuximab vedotin exposure varied. Source: peripheral blood mononuclear cells (PBMCs), taken before the fourth cycle of nivolumab. Every receptor here comes from a human donor with classical Hodgkin lymphoma.

The rearrangement joins TRBV5-4 to TRBJ2-2; D remains ambiguous. The CDR3 runs to 13 residues. Per the germline V gene, CDR1 is SGHNT and CDR2 is YYREEE (reference sequence). With 0 bases removed from V and 4 bases from J, the gap between germline ends came to 4 bases. DNA of the CDR3: TGTGCCAGCAGCTTGGCGGGCACCGGGGAGCTGTTTTTT. Translated: CASSLAGTGELFF.

V and J are TRBV2 and TRBJ1-1, with D possibly matching TRBD1 (5 bases). Germline V gene lookup returns CDR1 SNHLY and CDR2 FYNNEI. The V gene lost 6 bases and the J gene lost 1 base, with 12 bases spanning the gap. The length of the CDR3 is 14 residues. CDR3 sequence (DNA): TGTGCCAGCAGGGCTGGGGGGACGAACACTGAAGCTTTCTTT. This encodes CASRAGGTNTEAFF. The variable domain in full, completed from reference TRBV2 and TRBJ1-1, reads EPEVTQTPSHQVTQMGQEVILRCVPISNHLYFYWYRQILGQKVEFLVSFYNNEISEKSEIFDDQFSVERPDGSNFTLKIRSTKLEDSAMYFCASRAGGTNTEAFFGQGTRLTVV.

V is TRBV2 and J is TRBJ2-3, with TRBD2 identical over 8 bases. There are 17 residues in the CDR3. Germline V gene lookup returns CDR1 SNHLY and CDR2 FYNNEI. With V trimmed by 6 bases and J by 0 bases, 11 bases remained unmatched. The CDR3 spells CASRNVVAGTSTDTQYF. The DNA of the CDR3 is TGTGCCAGCAGGAATGTGGTAGCGGGGACTAGCACAGATACGCAGTATTTT.

The chain has TRBV7-2 and TRBJ1-3; a possible D gene is TRBD1 (5 bases). Per the germline V gene, CDR1 is SGHTA and CDR2 is FQGNSA. The V end lost 5 bases, the J end lost 0 bases, and 8 bases lay between the germline ends. The CDR3 has 14 amino acids. The CDR3 region has the DNA TGTGCCAGCAGCAGGGGAAACTCTGGAAACACCATATATTTT. Translation: CASSRGNSGNTIYF.

The chain employs TRBV10-2 and TRBJ2-7; no clear D gene. The CDR3 is made up of 15 amino acids. Germline V gene sequence: CDR1 WSHSY, CDR2 SAAADI. V dropped 0 bases and J dropped 3 bases, with 12 bases sitting between them. The CDR3 DNA follows: TGCGCCAGCAGTGAGTCGGTTGGAGCCGGCTACGAGCAGTACTTC. The encoded protein is CASSESVGAGYEQYF.

DNA for the CDR3: TGTGCCAGCAGTCTACAGACTGGCAACACCGGGGAGCTGTTTTTT. Amino acids: CASSLQTGNTGELFF. The genes are TRBV7-6 and TRBJ2-2; no definite D call. V was clipped by 6 bases and J by 2 bases, with 13 bases between them. Germline CDR1 reads SGHVS; CDR2 reads FNYEAQ. This CDR3 contains 15 residues.

In its sample, this clone was seen a few times. This chain joins TRBV6-1 and TRBJ1-4; D might be TRBD1 (5 bases). This CDR3 is built from 14 residues. CDR1 and CDR2 (germline): MNHNS, SASEGT. Trimming cost V 10 bases and J 8 bases, with 20 bases left between them. This CDR3 is CATNFGTAAEKLFF. The CDR3 coding sequence is TGTGCCACCAATTTTGGGACCGCGGCCGAAAAACTGTTTTTT.

The chain couples TRBV28 to TRBJ1-1, with 12 bases identical to TRBD1. The V and J ends lost 4 bases and 0 bases, in that order; junction bases with no gene match: 6. This CDR3 is built from 17 residues. Looked up from germline, CDR1 is MDHEN and CDR2 is SYDVKM. The CDR3 reads CASSSRDRGQVNTEAFF. The CDR3 DNA follows: TGTGCCAGCAGTTCGAGGGACAGGGGGCAGGTGAACACTGAAGCTTTCTTT.

The V gene is TRBV5-8, the J gene TRBJ1-5, with 7 bases identical to TRBD1. CDR1 and CDR2 (germline): SGHTS, YDEGEE. V dropped 2 bases and J dropped 0; count of bases not matched to a gene: 2. The CDR3 contains 15 residues. The CDR3 sequence is CASSFGQVSNQPQHF. As DNA, the CDR3 is TGTGCCAGCAGCTTTGGACAGGTTAGCAATCAGCCCCAGCATTTT.

This clone was found a few times. The chain recombines TRBV27 with TRBJ1-2, with D tentatively TRBD1 (6 bases). CDR1 is MNHEY, CDR2 SMNVEV, per germline (reference sequence). With 6 bases removed from V and 5 bases from J, the gap between germline ends came to 16 bases. The CDR3 loop spans 14 amino acids. CDR3 in DNA: TGTGCCAGCAGCTATCAGGGGCAGGGATATGGCTACACCTTC. Translation: CASSYQGQGYGYTF.

This clone was detected once. The rearrangement links TRBV11-2 to TRBJ2-7, with a possible D match to TRBD1 (5 bases). Trimming took 0 bases from V and 4 from J, leaving 13 bases between them. CDR3 length: 15 residues. CDR1 SGHAT and CDR2 FQNNGV come from the germline V gene. The CDR3 loop reads CASSLDLQGIYEQYF. DNA for the CDR3: TGTGCCAGCAGCTTAGATCTGCAGGGAATTTACGAGCAGTACTTC.

The chain joins TRBV6-6 to TRBJ1-4, with 7 bases aligning to TRBD1. J gave up 11 bases and V 4 bases, and 16 bases lay outside the gene matches. The CDR3 contains 16 residues. CDR1 and CDR2 (germline): MNHNY, SVGAGI (reference sequence). The CDR3 is CASSSYAGTAVRKLFF. Here the CDR3 DNA reads TGTGCCAGCAGTTCTTACGCCGGGACAGCGGTGAGGAAACTGTTTTTT.

The rearrangement joins TRBV4-1 to TRBJ2-3; perhaps D is TRBD1 or TRBD2 (6 bases each). Germline V gives CDR1 MGHRA, CDR2 YSYEKL. The CDR3 extends over 18 amino acids. Trimming removed 4 bases from V and 0 bases from J, with 20 bases in between. The CDR3 region is CASSPLGAADYSTDTQYF. The CDR3 DNA sequence: TGCGCCAGCAGCCCCTTGGGGGCAGCGGACTACAGCACAGATACGCAGTATTTT.

V and J are TRBV5-1 and TRBJ2-5; weak D call: TRBD2 (6 bases). From germline, CDR1 is SGHRS and CDR2 YFSETQ. The V and J ends lost 6 bases and 1 base respectively, with 16 bases between them. The CDR3 extends over 15 amino acids. The CDR3 DNA sequence: TGCGCCAGCACCATTTTCCCGGGACTCCAAGAGACCCAGTACTTC. It encodes CASTIFPGLQETQYF.

The chain links TRBV4-3 to TRBJ2-1; no definite D call. Germline loops: CDR1 LGHNA, CDR2 YSLEER. V was pared by 0 bases and J by 4 bases, with 7 bases between. The CDR3 is made up of 14 amino acids. CDR3 residues: CASSQEEPYNEQFF. The DNA of the CDR3 is TGCGCCAGCAGCCAAGAAGAGCCGTACAATGAGCAGTTCTTC.

The CDR3 DNA reads TGCAGCGTTCGAAGACAGGCGAACACTGAAGCTTTCTTT. It is translated as CSVRRQANTEAFF. V and J are TRBV29-1 and TRBJ1-1, with TRBD1 as a possible D gene (6 bases). The CDR3 covers 13 residues. Deletions cut 5 bases from V and 1 base from J, with 11 bases between. Germline CDR1 SQVTM, CDR2 ANQGSEA.

The chain combines TRBV7-2 with TRBJ2-7; D uncertain. CDR1 is SGHTA and CDR2 is FQGNSA in the germline V gene. With 2 bases removed from V and 1 base from J, the gap between germline ends came to 9 bases. This CDR3 contains 14 residues. In DNA, the CDR3 is TGTGCCAGCAGCTTATCACATTCGTCCTACGAGCAGTACTTC. Translated: CASSLSHSSYEQYF.

The chain links TRBV6-4 to TRBJ2-3; D gene unclear. The CDR3 runs 13 residues. Looked up from germline, CDR1 is MRHNA and CDR2 is SNTAGT. V was clipped by 2 bases and J by 5 bases, with 8 bases between them. The CDR3 is CASSDRWGDTQYF. CDR3 sequence (DNA): TGTGCCAGCAGTGACCGGTGGGGAGATACGCAGTATTTT.

V is TRBV13 and J is TRBJ2-5, with 8 bases that match TRBD2. After removal of 5 bases from V and 2 bases from J, the junction contained 16 bases not matched to a gene. Germline-derived CDR1 and CDR2 are PRHDT and FYEKMQ (reference sequence). CDR3 length equals 18 residues. The CDR3 loop reads CASSLLLGTRMGQETQYF. Written as DNA, the CDR3 is TGTGCCAGCAGCCTACTCCTGGGGACTAGAATGGGGCAAGAGACCCAGTACTTC.

The table lists this clone with a few counts. This rearrangement joins TRBV10-1 to TRBJ1-2; D gene ambiguous. Germline-derived CDR1 and CDR2 are WNHNN and SYGVQD (reference sequence). This CDR3 comprises 12 residues. V lost 4 bases, J lost 3 bases, and 6 bases lay in between. CDR3: CASSVEYYGYTF. In DNA, the CDR3 is TGCGCCAGCAGTGTGGAGTACTATGGCTACACCTTC.

The rearrangement links TRBV2 to TRBJ1-5; D remains unclear. Trimming shortened V by 3 bases and J by 4 bases, and 7 bases separated the two germline ends. The CDR3 totals 13 residues. Per germline, CDR1 SNHLY and CDR2 FYNNEI. CDR3 in DNA: TGTGCCAGCAGTGAGTTTCGGAATCAGCCCCAGCATTTT. This translates into CASSEFRNQPQHF.

The chain employs TRBV4-1 and TRBJ1-3, with 11 nucleotides matching TRBD1. The CDR3 is 16 amino acids. CDR1 is MGHRA and CDR2 is YSYEKL in the germline V gene. V lost 0 bases and J lost 4; bases outside the gene matches: 2. The CDR3 region is CASSQEGTGGGNTIYF. In nucleotides, the CDR3 is TGCGCCAGCAGCCAAGAGGGGACAGGGGGGGGAAACACCATATATTTT.

CDR3 sequence (DNA): TGTGCCAGTTCGCGGGTGTTCTCCTACGAGCAGTACTTC. Its protein is CASSRVFSYEQYF. The J gene is TRBJ2-5, the V gene TRBV6-5; perhaps TRBD2 as D (5 bases). The J call is in doubt because the DNA end fits TRBJ2-7 better. The CDR3 sequence is 13 residues long. Looked up from germline, CDR1 is MNHEY and CDR2 is SVGAGI.

CDR3 bases: TGTGCCAGCAGTTACTCGTCCAGCTTAAGAACTGAAGCTTTCTTT. Its protein product is CASSYSSSLRTEAFF. The genes are TRBV6-5 and TRBJ1-1; D not resolved. Germline lookup yields CDR1 MNHEY and CDR2 SVGAGI. V lost 0 bases and J lost 5, with 13 bases in between. CDR3 length: 15 amino acids.

The V gene is TRBV6-1, the J gene TRBJ2-1; the D gene is possibly TRBD2 (5 bases). This CDR3 comprises 15 residues. Germline values: CDR1 MNHNS, CDR2 SASEGT. V was clipped by 6 bases and J by 10 bases, with 22 bases between them. In DNA form, the CDR3 reads TGTGCCAGCAGCAATGGGCCCCCGAGCGGATACGAGCAGTTCTTC. Protein: CASSNGPPSGYEQFF.

The V gene is TRBV5-1, the J gene TRBJ2-5; 8 bases are shared with TRBD2. This CDR3 is built from 18 residues. V was pared by 2 bases and J by 2 bases, with 14 bases of the junction left unmatched. Per germline, CDR1 SGHRS and CDR2 YFSETQ. The CDR3, as DNA: TGCGCCAGCAGCTTATATATAGCGGGAAATCTCCGACAAGAGACCCAGTACTTC. Amino acid sequence: CASSLYIAGNLRQETQYF.

The chain recombines TRBV7-2 with TRBJ1-5; tentative D call: TRBD1 (6 bases). Germline CDR1 reads SGHTA; CDR2 reads FQGNSA. This CDR3 has 13 residues. V shed 4 bases and J shed 11 bases, with 15 bases lying between them. As DNA, the CDR3 is TGTGCCAGCAGCTCTGAGACAGGACGGGCCCAGCATTTT. Its translation is CASSSETGRAQHF. The complete variable domain, with remaining parts taken from reference TRBV7-2 and TRBJ1-5, reads GAGVSQSPSNKVTEKGKDVELRCDPISGHTALYWYRQSLGQGLEFLIYFQGNSAPDKSGLPSDRFSAERTGGSVSTLTIQRTQQEDSAVYLCASSSETGRAQHFGDGTRLSIL.

This clone appeared once. V and J are TRBV30 and TRBJ1-5, with 11 nucleotides matching TRBD1. Germline V gene data show CDR1 as GTSNPN and CDR2 as SVGIG (reference sequence). The J segment lost 6 bases and the V segment lost 0 bases, leaving 4 bases of the junction unmatched. The CDR3 runs to 15 residues. CDR3 bases: TGTGCCTGGAGTGTACGGACAGGGGGCCCTCAGCCCCAGCATTTT. This encodes CAWSVRTGGPQPQHF.